This entry describes one TCR beta chain. The table came from immunoSEQ multiplex PCR; TCRdb's copy has only in-frame clones and leaves some out. The sample lists 150,000 or so clones; about 87% were seen once. These data originate in a study of blood T cell repertoires in COVID-19. Germline assignment: CDR1 MDHEN and CDR2 SYDVKM. The CDR3 consists of 17 residues. After removal of 8 bases from V and 3 bases from J, the junction contained 17 bases not matched to a gene. The sequenced material came from peripheral blood. V and J are TRBV28 and TRBJ2-7, with 9 bases lining up with TRBD1. The clonotype comes from a man at least 80 years old with acute or convalescent COVID-19. The CDR3 loop is CASGGVSFWTGDYEQYF. The CDR3 DNA is TGTGCCAGCGGGGGGGTATCCTTCTGGACAGGGGACTACGAGCAGTACTTC.